This T cell receptor beta chain was identified during a study of graft-versus-host responses after intestinal transplantation. For the study at large: Recipients obtained multivisceral, liver-intestinal, or isolated intestinal transplants. The recipients all started with anti-thymocyte globulin induction and then took tacrolimus and steroids for 3 to 4 years.

General observations from the study: Recipient marrow contained GvH clones, some of which appeared first in ileum or blood. High graft-versus-host to host-versus-graft clonal ratios were seen in allografts of patients with graft-donor T cell macrochimerism.

Sequencing was performed with immunoSEQ multiplex PCR; in TCRdb, only in-frame clones are kept and a portion is missing. The data contain 90,000 to 150,000 clones, about 93% of them singletons. In regard to this clone: Its antigen is unidentified.

This receptor was identified in a human donor who received an intestinal transplant. Sequencing used unstimulated CD4+ T cells sorted from spleen or lymph node cells, obtained before intestinal transplant.

Here the CDR3 DNA reads TGTGCCAGCTCACCACCGGCAGGGGGCGCGAAGACCCAGTACTTC. Residues: CASSPPAGGAKTQYF. The chain is built from TRBV18 and TRBJ2-5; 8 bases agree with TRBD1. CDR1 is KGHSH and CDR2 is LQKENI in the germline V gene. V lost 0 bases to trimming and J lost 6 bases; unmatched junction nucleotides: 6. The CDR3 extends over 15 amino acids.